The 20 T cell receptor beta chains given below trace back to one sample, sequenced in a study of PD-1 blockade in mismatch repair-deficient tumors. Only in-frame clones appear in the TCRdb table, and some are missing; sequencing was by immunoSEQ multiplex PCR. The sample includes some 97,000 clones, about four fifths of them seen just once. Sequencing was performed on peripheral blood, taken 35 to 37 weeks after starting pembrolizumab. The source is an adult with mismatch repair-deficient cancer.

This chain's CDR3 is CASSLWSRDTQYF. The CDR3, as DNA: TGTGCCAGCAGTTTATGGTCTCGGGATACGCAGTATTTT. This chain uses TRBV27 with TRBJ2-3; D gene ambiguous. Germline V lookup: CDR1 MNHEY, CDR2 SMNVEV (reference sequence). Trimming took off 1 base at V and 6 bases at J, with 8 bases between the two ends. The CDR3 consists of 13 residues.

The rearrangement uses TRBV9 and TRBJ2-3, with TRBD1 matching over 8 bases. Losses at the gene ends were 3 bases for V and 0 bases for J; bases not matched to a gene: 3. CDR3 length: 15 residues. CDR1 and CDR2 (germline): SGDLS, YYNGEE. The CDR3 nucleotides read TGTGCCAGCAGCGGGACAGGGCTGAGCACAGATACGCAGTATTTT. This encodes CASSGTGLSTDTQYF. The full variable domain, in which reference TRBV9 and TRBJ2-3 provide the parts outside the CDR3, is DSGVTQTPKHLITATGQRVTLRCSPRSGDLSVYWYQQSLDQGLQFLIQYYNGEERAKGNILERFSAQQFPDLHSELNLSSLELGDSALYFCASSGTGLSTDTQYFGPGTRLTVL.

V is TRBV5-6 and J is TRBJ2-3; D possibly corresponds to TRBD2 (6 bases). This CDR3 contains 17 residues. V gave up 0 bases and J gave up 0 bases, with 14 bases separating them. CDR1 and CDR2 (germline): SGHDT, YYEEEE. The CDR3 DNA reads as TGTGCCAGCAGCTTGGGGGCCGGGGGAGCGAGCACAGATACGCAGTATTTT. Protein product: CASSLGAGGASTDTQYF.

The CDR3 sequence is CASSTRTGAETQYF. CDR3 sequence (DNA): TGTGCCAGCAGCACTCGGACAGGGGCAGAGACCCAGTACTTC. This chain links TRBV7-6 with TRBJ2-5; 9 bases match TRBD1. Germline-derived CDR1 and CDR2 are SGHVS and FNYEAQ. V trimming: 5 bases; J trimming: 4 bases; junction bases outside the gene matches: 5. The CDR3 is 14 residues long.

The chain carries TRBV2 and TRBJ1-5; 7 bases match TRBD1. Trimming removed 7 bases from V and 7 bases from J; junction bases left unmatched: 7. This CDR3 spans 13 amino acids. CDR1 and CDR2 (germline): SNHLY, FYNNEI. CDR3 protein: CASTQGERQPQHF. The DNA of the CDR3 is TGTGCCAGCACCCAGGGGGAGAGGCAGCCCCAGCATTTT.

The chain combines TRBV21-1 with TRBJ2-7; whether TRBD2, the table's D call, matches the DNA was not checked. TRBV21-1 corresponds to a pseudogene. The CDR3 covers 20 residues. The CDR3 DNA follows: TGTGCCAGCAGCAATATATGTTCCCTGGAGCGGGAAATGGCCTCCTACGAGCAGTACTTC. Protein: CASSNICSLEREMASYEQYF.

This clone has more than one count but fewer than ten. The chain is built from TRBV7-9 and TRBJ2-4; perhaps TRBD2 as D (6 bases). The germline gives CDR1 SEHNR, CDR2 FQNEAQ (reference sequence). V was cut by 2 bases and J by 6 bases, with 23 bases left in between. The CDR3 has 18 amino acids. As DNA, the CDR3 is TGTGCCAGCAGCTTACGGGAGACGGAGAGTGGGTTTGGAAACATTCAGTACTTC. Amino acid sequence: CASSLRETESGFGNIQYF.

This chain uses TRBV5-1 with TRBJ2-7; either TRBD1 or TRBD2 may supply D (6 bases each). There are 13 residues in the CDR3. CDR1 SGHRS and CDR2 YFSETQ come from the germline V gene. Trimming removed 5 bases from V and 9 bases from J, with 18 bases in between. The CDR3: CASRLNQEGGQYF. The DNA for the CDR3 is TGCGCCAGCAGATTAAACCAAGAGGGGGGGCAGTACTTC.

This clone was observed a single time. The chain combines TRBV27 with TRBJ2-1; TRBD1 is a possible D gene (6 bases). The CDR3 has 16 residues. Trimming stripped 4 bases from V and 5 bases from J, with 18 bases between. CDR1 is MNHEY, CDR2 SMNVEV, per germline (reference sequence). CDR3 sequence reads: CASSSPRQGWNNEQFF. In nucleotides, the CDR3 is TGTGCCAGCAGTTCCCCAAGGCAGGGGTGGAACAATGAGCAGTTCTTC.

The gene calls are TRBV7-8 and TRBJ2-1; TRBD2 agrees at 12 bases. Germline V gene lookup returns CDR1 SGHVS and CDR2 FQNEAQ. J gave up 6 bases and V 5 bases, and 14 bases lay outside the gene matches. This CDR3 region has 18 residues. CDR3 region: CASSPSGLAGGGSNEQFF. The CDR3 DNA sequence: TGTGCCAGCAGCCCCTCGGGGCTAGCGGGAGGGGGAAGCAATGAGCAGTTCTTC.

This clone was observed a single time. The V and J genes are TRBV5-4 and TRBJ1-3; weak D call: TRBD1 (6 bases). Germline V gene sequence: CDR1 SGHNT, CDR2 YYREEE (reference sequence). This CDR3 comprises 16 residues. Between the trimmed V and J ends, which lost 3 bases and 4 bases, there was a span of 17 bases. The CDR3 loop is CASSSGTRGSGNTIYF. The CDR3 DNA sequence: TGTGCCAGCAGCTCCGGGACAAGGGGATCCGGAAACACCATATATTTT.

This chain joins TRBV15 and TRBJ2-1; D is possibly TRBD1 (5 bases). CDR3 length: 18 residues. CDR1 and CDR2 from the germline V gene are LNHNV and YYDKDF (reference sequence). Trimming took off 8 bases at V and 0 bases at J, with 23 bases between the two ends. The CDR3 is CATRKRGGTVSSYNEQFF. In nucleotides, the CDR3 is TGTGCCACCCGGAAAAGGGGTGGCACGGTAAGCTCCTACAATGAGCAGTTCTTC.

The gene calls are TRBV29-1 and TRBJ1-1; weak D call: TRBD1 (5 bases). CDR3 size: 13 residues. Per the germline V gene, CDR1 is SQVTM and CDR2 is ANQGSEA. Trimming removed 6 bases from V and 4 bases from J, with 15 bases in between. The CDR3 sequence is CSVWGGTVTEAFF. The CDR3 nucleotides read TGCAGCGTGTGGGGGGGGACGGTCACTGAAGCTTTCTTT.

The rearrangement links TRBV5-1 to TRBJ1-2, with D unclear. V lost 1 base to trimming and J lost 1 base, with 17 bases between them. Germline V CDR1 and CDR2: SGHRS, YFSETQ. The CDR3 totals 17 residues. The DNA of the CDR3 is TGCGCCAGCAGCTTGTCATCGGCAGCTCTGGATAACTATGGCTACACCTTC. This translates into CASSLSSAALDNYGYTF.

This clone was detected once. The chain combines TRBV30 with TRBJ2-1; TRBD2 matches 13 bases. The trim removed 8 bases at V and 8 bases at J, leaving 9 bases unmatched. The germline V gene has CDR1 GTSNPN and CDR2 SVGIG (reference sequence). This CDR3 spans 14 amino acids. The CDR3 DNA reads TGTGCCGGGTTAACTAGCGGGAGGGTCTATGAGCAGTTCTTC. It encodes CAGLTSGRVYEQFF.

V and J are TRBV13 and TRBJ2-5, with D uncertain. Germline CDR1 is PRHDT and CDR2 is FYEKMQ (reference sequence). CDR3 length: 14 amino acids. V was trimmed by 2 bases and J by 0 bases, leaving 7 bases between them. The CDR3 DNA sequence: TGTGCCAGCAGCTTATGGCCAGACCAAGAGACCCAGTACTTC. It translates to CASSLWPDQETQYF. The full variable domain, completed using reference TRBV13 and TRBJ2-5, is AAGVIQSPRHLIKEKRETATLKCYPIPRHDTVYWYQQGPGQDPQFLISFYEKMQSDKGSIPDRFSAQQFSDYHSELNMSSLELGDSALYFCASSLWPDQETQYFGPGTRLLVL.

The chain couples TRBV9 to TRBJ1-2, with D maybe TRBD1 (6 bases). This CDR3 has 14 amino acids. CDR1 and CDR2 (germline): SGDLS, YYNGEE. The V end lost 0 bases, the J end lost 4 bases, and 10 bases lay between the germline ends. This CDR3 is CASSVGSRGYGYTF. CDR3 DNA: TGTGCCAGCAGCGTAGGAAGCAGGGGCTATGGCTACACCTTC.

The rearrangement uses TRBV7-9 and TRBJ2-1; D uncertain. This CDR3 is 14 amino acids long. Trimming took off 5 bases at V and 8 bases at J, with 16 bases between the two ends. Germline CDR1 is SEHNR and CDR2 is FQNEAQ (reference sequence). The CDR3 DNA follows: TGTGCCAGCAGCCGCGAAACTCGGCGTGATGAGCAGTTCTTC. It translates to CASSRETRRDEQFF. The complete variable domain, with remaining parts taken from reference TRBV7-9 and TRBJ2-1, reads DTGVSQNPRHKITKRGQNVTFRCDPISEHNRLYWYRQTLGQGPEFLTYFQNEAQLEKSRLLSDRFSAERPKGSFSTLEIQRTEQGDSAMYLCASSRETRRDEQFFGPGTRLTVL.

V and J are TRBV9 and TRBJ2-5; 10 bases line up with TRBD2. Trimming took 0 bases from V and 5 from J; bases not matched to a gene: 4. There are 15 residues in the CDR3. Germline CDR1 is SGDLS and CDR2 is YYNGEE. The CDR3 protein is CASSVDPSGSETQYF. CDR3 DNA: TGTGCCAGCAGCGTAGACCCTAGCGGGAGCGAGACCCAGTACTTC.

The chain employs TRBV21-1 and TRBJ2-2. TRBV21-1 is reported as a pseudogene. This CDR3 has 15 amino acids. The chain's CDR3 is CASTPGPYVSGELFF. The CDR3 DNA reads TGTGCCAGCACCCCCGGGCCCTACGTGAGCGGGGAGCTGTTTTTT.